The 5 T cell receptor beta chains given below trace back to one sample, sequenced in a study of persistence of HIV-infected CD4 T cells (dated by TCRdb to the early 2020s). TCRbeta repertoires were sequenced from genomic DNA with the immunoSEQ hsTCRB assay version 4 in survey mode. Sourced from immuneACCESS, this table was stored by TCRdb with only in-frame sequences that have V and J called. A share of the clones is absent; for the studies checked, an unresolved V gene accounts for under half, and the remainder has no known explanation. This sample has under 20,000 clones in its table, and 65% of those were observed once. The ten largest clones take up 1.5% to 2% of the sample. This specimen's treatment or condition label, per the study, means: suppressive antiretroviral therapy. A pool of overlapping HIV-1 Gag 15-mer peptides, at 0.95 to 1 ug per peptide per mL, was used to stimulate the cells. CD4+ T cells that responded were sorted based on upregulation of both CD40 ligand and CD69.

The antigens for these receptors are not known. Source: CD4+ T cells sorted from PBMCs after approximately 19-hour stimulation, taken from a patient who received antiretroviral therapy. The sample's cell subset or site, from its label and the paper: CD40L+CD69+ CD4 T cells responding to HIV-1 Gag peptides. The source of these receptors is an adult woman with HIV who was CMV-seropositive.

This chain links TRBV10-3 with TRBJ2-5, with D hard to call. V lost 6 bases to trimming and J lost 4 bases, with 15 bases between them. The CDR3 totals 14 residues. Germline loops: CDR1 ENHRY, CDR2 SYGVKD. Here the CDR3 reads CAISPSRVGETQYF. CDR3 nucleotides: TGTGCCATCAGCCCGTCTCGGGTGGGAGAGACCCAGTACTTC.

This clone showed up just a few times. The rearrangement joins TRBV2 to TRBJ1-6, with D possibly being TRBD1 (5 bases). Germline V lookup: CDR1 SNHLY, CDR2 FYNNEI. The germline V and J ends were trimmed by 6 bases and 6 bases, with 9 bases remaining between them. The CDR3 has 13 amino acids. Here the CDR3 DNA reads TGTGCCAGCAGCGCGGGGGTTAATTCACCCCTCCACTTT. This codes for CASSAGVNSPLHF.

The chain combines TRBV2 with TRBJ2-7; TRBD2 is a possible D gene (6 bases). The CDR3 runs 12 residues. Trimming removed 4 bases at V and 6 bases at J, with 10 bases between. CDR1 is SNHLY, CDR2 FYNNEI, per germline. The CDR3 protein is CASSADYFEQYF. CDR3 DNA sequence: TGTGCCAGCAGTGCGGACTACTTCGAGCAGTACTTC.

The chain has TRBV4-2 and TRBJ2-3, with 9 nucleotides matching TRBD2. CDR1 is LGHNA, CDR2 YNFKEQ, per germline. The length of the CDR3 is 16 residues. V was pared by 1 base and J by 8 bases, with 10 bases of the junction left unmatched. The CDR3 spells CASSQGVAGAAGTQYF. The CDR3 region has the DNA TGTGCCAGCAGCCAAGGGGTAGCGGGGGCAGCCGGTACGCAGTATTTT.

The CDR3 DNA reads as TGTGCCAGCAGCACAGAAAGACCGCAGGGAAACGGCTACACCTTC. Its translation is CASSTERPQGNGYTF. The V gene is TRBV9, the J gene TRBJ1-2, with a possible D match to TRBD1 (5 bases). CDR1 SGDLS and CDR2 YYNGEE come from the germline V gene. The ends were cut back, 4 bases at V and 8 bases at J, with 21 bases in the middle. CDR3 size: 15 residues. Drawing the rest from reference TRBV9 and TRBJ1-2, the complete variable domain is DSGVTQTPKHLITATGQRVTLRCSPRSGDLSVYWYQQSLDQGLQFLIQYYNGEERAKGNILERFSAQQFPDLHSELNLSSLELGDSALYFCASSTERPQGNGYTFGSGTRLTVV.